One and the same sample provided the 21 T cell receptor beta chains below, sequenced in a study of T-cell reconstitution after alpha-beta-depleted transplantation in children. It was with unique molecular identifiers that the TCRbeta library was prepared. A single record per CDR3 protein comes from TCRdb applying MiXCR to the PCR reads. In the table there are 280,000 or so distinct CDR3 sequences, about 9.9% of which are singletons. Sequenced here: peripheral blood, sampled 180 days after TCRalphabeta/CD19-depleted stem cell transplant. The source is a male patient between 2 and 15 years old who had a stem cell transplant for chronic granulomatous disease, so the T cells may come from the graft donor.

The table lists this clonotype with many counts. The V call is TRBV3-1, the J call TRBJ2-1; the D gene could be TRBD1 or TRBD2 (7 bases each). The V end was cut by 1 base, the J end by 4 bases, with 14 bases between. Germline CDR1 reads LGHDT; CDR2 reads YNNKEL (reference sequence). This CDR3 is 16 amino acids long. Here the CDR3 reads CASSQVQGGVYNEQFF. The CDR3 DNA sequence: TGTGCCAGCAGCCAAGTCCAGGGGGGGGTATACAATGAGCAGTTCTTC.

As for this clonotype: A single base separates this from a much larger clone, so it may be a read error. The V call is TRBV6-2 or TRBV6-3, the J call TRBJ2-1; TRBD2 agrees at 7 bases. The CDR3 is made up of 15 amino acids. Germline-derived CDR1 and CDR2 are MNHEY and SVGEGT. In DNA, the CDR3 is TGTGTCAGCCAATCTAGCGGAGGGAGTCACAATGAGCAGTTCTTC. It is translated as CVSQSSGGSHNEQFF.

This clonotype has ten or more counts. CDR3 DNA sequence: TGTGCCAGTAGTACCATCGGGGGATGGTTGGGCACCGGGGAGCTGTTTTTT. Protein sequence: CASSTIGGWLGTGELFF. The rearrangement links TRBV19 to TRBJ2-2; a possible D gene is TRBD2 (6 bases). Per the germline V gene, CDR1 is LNHDA and CDR2 is SQIVND (reference sequence). Trimming shortened V by 4 bases and J by 4 bases, and 19 bases separated the two germline ends. The CDR3 has 17 amino acids.

This clonotype was detected ten times or more. The chain recombines TRBV4-2 with TRBJ2-1, with 7 bases aligning to TRBD1. V gave up 4 bases and J gave up 6 bases; unmatched junction bases: 6. The CDR3 has 14 amino acids. CDR1 is LGHNA and CDR2 is YNFKEQ in the germline V gene. This chain's CDR3 is CASSRGQAGNEQFF. CDR3 bases: TGTGCCAGCAGCCGAGGACAGGCGGGCAATGAGCAGTTCTTC.

On this clonotype: A much larger clone lies a single base off, so this may be a read error. The chain couples TRBV6-1 to TRBJ2-2; D perhaps matches TRBD1 (6 bases). Deletions cut 6 bases from V and 5 bases from J, with 10 bases between. CDR3 length: 13 residues. Germline loops: CDR1 MNHNS, CDR2 SASEGT. CDR3 residues: CASSGTLTGELFF. CDR3 nucleotide sequence: TGTGCCAGCAGCGGGACACTTACCGGGGAGCTGTTTTTT.

This clonotype was picked up many times. V usage is TRBV5-1 and J usage is TRBJ2-2, with TRBD1 matching 8 bases. The V gene's germline CDR1 is SGHRS and CDR2 YFSETQ. Trimming cost V 5 bases and J 8 bases; bases outside gene matches: 5. This CDR3 is built from 13 residues. The chain's CDR3 is CASRTGDPGELFF. In DNA, the CDR3 is TGCGCCAGCAGGACAGGGGACCCTGGGGAGCTGTTTTTT.

This clonotype came up many times. V usage is TRBV5-1 and J usage is TRBJ2-1; D is unclear. Germline V CDR1 and CDR2: SGHRS, YFSETQ. The CDR3 is 11 residues long. Trimming left V 4 bases short and J 9 bases short, with 8 bases between. The CDR3 coding sequence is TGCGCCAGCAGCCCCTCTACTGAGCAGTTCTTC. It codes for CASSPSTEQFF.

Many counts were recorded for this clonotype. The rearrangement links TRBV7-2 to TRBJ2-7, with a possible D match to TRBD1 (6 bases). With 3 bases removed from V and 6 bases from J, the gap between germline ends came to 21 bases. Looked up from germline, CDR1 is SGHTA and CDR2 is FQGNSA. CDR3 length: 16 residues. The CDR3 nucleotides are TGTGCCAGCAGCTTCACCTCGACAGGCTCCGTCTTCGAGCAGTACTTC. This codes for CASSFTSTGSVFEQYF.

Comment on this clonotype: A much larger clone lies a single base off, so this may be a read error. This chain uses TRBV4-3 with TRBJ2-1, with D perhaps TRBD2 (5 bases). Germline V gene data show CDR1 as LGHNA and CDR2 as YSLEER. This CDR3 contains 14 residues. The CDR3 reads CASSQARTYNEHFF. In nucleotides, the CDR3 is TGCGCCAGCAGCCAGGCTCGGACTTACAATGAGCATTTCTTC.

This clonotype has at least ten counts. The chain carries TRBV7-6 and TRBJ2-7, with 10 positions matching TRBD2. Germline CDR1 reads SGHVS; CDR2 reads FNYEAQ. V trimming: 5 bases; J trimming: 2 bases; junction bases outside the gene matches: 6. This CDR3 has 15 amino acids. The CDR3, as DNA: TGTGCCAGCAGCCCCACTAGCGGGGTTCCCTACGAGCAGTACTTC. Translating it yields CASSPTSGVPYEQYF.

The chain combines TRBV4-1 with TRBJ1-4, with D perhaps matching TRBD1 (5 bases). Trimming took off 4 bases at V and 7 bases at J, with 13 bases between the two ends. Germline V lookup: CDR1 MGHRA, CDR2 YSYEKL. The CDR3 has 14 amino acids. The CDR3 region is CASSLGTRGEKLFF. CDR3 coding DNA: TGCGCCAGCAGCCTCGGGACTCGAGGTGAAAAACTGTTTTTT.

The rearrangement uses TRBV6-1 and TRBJ2-1; tentatively, D is TRBD2 (5 bases). This CDR3 region has 15 residues. Trimming took 2 bases from V and 2 from J, leaving 10 bases between them. Germline V gene sequence: CDR1 MNHNS, CDR2 SASEGT. The CDR3 here is CASSELSGPYNEQFF. The CDR3, as DNA: TGTGCCAGCAGTGAACTAAGCGGCCCCTACAATGAGCAGTTCTTC.

This clonotype was picked up many times. V is TRBV7-2 and J is TRBJ2-5; D perhaps matches TRBD1 (5 bases). This CDR3 is built from 13 residues. Germline CDR1 SGHTA, CDR2 FQGNSA. Between the trimmed V and J ends, which lost 0 bases and 8 bases, there was a span of 10 bases. The CDR3 here is CASSLAPTATQYF. CDR3 nucleotides: TGTGCCAGCAGCTTAGCCCCGACAGCTACCCAGTACTTC.

Comment on this clonotype: At one boundary the junction diverges from the germline segment, which might be a read error. V gene TRBV27 combines with J gene TRBJ2-7; D is uncertain. In germline, CDR1 is MNHEY, CDR2 SMNVEV (reference sequence). The CDR3 runs to 15 residues. CDR3 loop: CASSSPGPALLEQYF. The CDR3 nucleotides read TGTGCCAGCAGTTCCCCTGGGCCAGCCCTGCTCGAGCAGTATTTC.

This clonotype was seen ten or more times. The chain employs TRBV5-4 and TRBJ2-5; TRBD2 matches 9 bases. J lost 4 bases, V lost 4 bases, and 14 bases had no gene match. CDR1 is SGHNT, CDR2 YYREEE, per germline (reference sequence). The CDR3 runs to 17 residues. CDR3 protein: CASSPGGGRAERETQYF. The CDR3 region has the DNA TGTGCCAGCAGCCCGGGGGGCGGGAGGGCCGAACGAGAGACCCAGTACTTC.

This clonotype has at least ten counts. The chain employs TRBV5-1 and TRBJ2-5; 11 positions agree with TRBD1. From germline, CDR1 is SGHRS and CDR2 YFSETQ. After removal of 4 bases from V and 9 bases from J, the junction contained 2 bases not matched to a gene. The CDR3 has 12 amino acids. CDR3 amino acids: CASSPGQGAQYF. Written as DNA, the CDR3 is TGCGCCAGCAGCCCGGGACAGGGGGCCCAGTACTTC.

This clonotype was seen ten or more times. The chain recombines TRBV6-5 with TRBJ2-7, with 10 bases aligning to TRBD1. J gave up 6 bases and V 4 bases, and 9 bases lay outside the gene matches. This CDR3 has 15 residues. The germline V gene encodes CDR1 MNHEY and CDR2 SVGAGI. The chain's CDR3 is CASSSPGQGSLEQYF. CDR3 nucleotides: TGTGCCAGCAGTTCCCCGGGACAGGGGTCTCTCGAGCAGTACTTC.

This clonotype was recorded at least ten times. The chain couples TRBV5-4 to TRBJ2-4, with unresolved D. Germline V lookup: CDR1 SGHNT, CDR2 YYREEE (reference sequence). V lost 3 bases to trimming and J lost 5 bases, with 9 bases between them. This CDR3 has 13 amino acids. CDR3 nucleotide sequence: TGTGCCAGCAGCTCCTCTCTTGAAAACATTCAGTACTTC. This sequence encodes CASSSSLENIQYF.

This clonotype was recorded many times. V is TRBV20-1 and J is TRBJ1-2; D gene uncertain. The CDR3 loop spans 15 amino acids. Germline V gene lookup returns CDR1 DFQATT and CDR2 SNEGSKA (reference sequence). Trimming cost V 5 bases and J 0 bases, with 16 bases left between them. The CDR3 nucleotides read TGCAGTGCTCTCGACGGGTTGGGTCCTAACTATGGCTACACCTTC. Translating it yields CSALDGLGPNYGYTF.

The table lists this clonotype with many counts. This chain links TRBV28 with TRBJ2-5, with D unclear. CDR1 and CDR2 (germline): MDHEN, SYDVKM. The CDR3 spans 13 residues. The ends were cut back, 6 bases at V and 6 bases at J, with 14 bases in the middle. As DNA, the CDR3 is TGTGCCAGCAGCCCTGGGTTGTTAAAGACCCAGTACTTC. As protein: CASSPGLLKTQYF. Full variable domain (rest looked up from reference TRBV28 and TRBJ2-5): DVKVTQSSRYLVKRTGEKVFLECVQDMDHENMFWYRQDPGLGLRLIYFSYDVKMKEKGDIPEGYSVSREKKERFSLILESASTNQTSMYLCASSPGLLKTQYFGPGTRLLVL.

This clonotype was recorded many times. CDR3 DNA: TGTGCCAGCAGCTTACGAGACTACACAGATACGCAGTATTTT. It yields the protein CASSLRDYTDTQYF. The V gene is TRBV7-2, the J gene TRBJ2-3; D may be TRBD2 (5 bases). Deletions cut 2 bases from V and 2 bases from J, with 8 bases between. The CDR3 length is 14 residues. Germline lookup yields CDR1 SGHTA and CDR2 FQGNSA.